Below, 2 T cell receptor beta chains from the same sample are listed, as sequenced in a study of cytomegalovirus exposure and HLA in healthy donors. PCR primers comprised 60 Vbeta and 13 Jbeta primers. Repertoires were generated with immunoSEQ multiplex PCR, while TCRdb's copy carries only in-frame clones and drops some. This sample has about 140,000 clones, with just under 80% found just once. Material: PBMCs. The receptors derive from a man aged 30-40 years in good health.

This clone has a handful of counts. This chain uses TRBV30 with TRBJ1-4; D remains unclear. CDR3 length equals 14 residues. The germline V and J ends were trimmed by 2 bases and 8 bases, with 15 bases remaining between them. The germline V gene has CDR1 GTSNPN and CDR2 SVGIG (reference sequence). CDR3 bases: TGTGCCTGGAGTATTAGGAGTGGTGGGGAAAAACTGTTTTTT. The encoded protein is CAWSIRSGGEKLFF.

This chain connects TRBV6-1 to TRBJ2-7; 7 bases map to TRBD2. This CDR3 comprises 15 residues. CDR1 and CDR2 from the germline V gene are MNHNS and SASEGT. Trimming at V came to 6 bases and at J to 1 base, leaving 9 bases not matched to a gene. The CDR3 reads CASRTLGGSSYEQYF. CDR3 in DNA: TGTGCCAGCAGAACCTTGGGCGGGAGTTCCTACGAGCAGTACTTC.